The 4 T cell receptor beta chains below come from one sample, sequenced in a study of cytomegalovirus exposure and HLA in healthy donors. The PCR had 60 Vbeta and 13 Jbeta primers. Profiled with immunoSEQ multiplex PCR; TCRdb holds only in-frame clones, not every one. The sample lists 150,000 or so clones, 78% seen once, with 1.5% in the top ten. The sample comprised PBMCs. The receptors stem from a female donor in good health and CMV-seronegative.

This clone was observed once. The CDR3 DNA reads as TGCAGCGTTGCTGTGGGCGGCAATCAGCCCCAGCATTTT. Encoded protein: CSVAVGGNQPQHF. The V gene is TRBV29-1, the J gene TRBJ1-5; no clear D gene. The CDR3 has 13 residues. CDR1 is SQVTM, CDR2 ANQGSEA, per germline. Trimming took off 4 bases at V and 2 bases at J, with 9 bases between the two ends. Looking up the rest from reference TRBV29-1 and TRBJ1-5 gives the full variable domain: SAVISQKPSRDICQRGTSLTIQCQVDSQVTMMFWYRQQPGQSLTLIATANQGSEATYESGFVIDKFPISRPNLTFSTLTVSNMSPEDSSIYLCSVAVGGNQPQHFGDGTRLSIL.

This chain uses TRBV6-5 with TRBJ1-1; TRBD1 is a possible D gene (5 bases). The ends were cut back, 5 bases at V and 3 bases at J, with 16 bases in the middle. CDR1 and CDR2 from the germline V gene are MNHEY and SVGAGI. The CDR3 is made up of 15 amino acids. Here the CDR3 reads CASSVDGGGYTEAFF. DNA of the CDR3: TGTGCCAGCAGTGTCGACGGCGGGGGATACACTGAAGCTTTCTTT.

This clone occurred a few times. V gene TRBV6-5 combines with J gene TRBJ1-2, with D maybe TRBD1 (5 bases). The germline V gene has CDR1 MNHEY and CDR2 SVGAGI. V was clipped by 1 base and J by 6 bases, with 9 bases between them. The CDR3 covers 13 residues. The CDR3 bases are TGTGCCAGCAGTTACTTTGAAGGGGATGGCTACACCTTC. Residues: CASSYFEGDGYTF.

This rearrangement joins TRBV7-8 to TRBJ2-7, with 12 bases aligning to TRBD2. Germline CDR1 SGHVS, CDR2 FQNEAQ. V shed 5 bases, J shed 2 bases, and the junction held 4 bases outside the gene matches. The CDR3 has 15 residues. This chain's CDR3 is CASSVGLAGTYEQYF. DNA of the CDR3: TGTGCCAGCAGCGTAGGACTAGCGGGGACCTACGAGCAGTACTTC.